This T cell receptor beta chain was identified in a study of T cell changes during pregnancy in multiple sclerosis. Sequencing was performed with immunoSEQ multiplex PCR; in TCRdb, only in-frame clones are kept and a portion is missing. The sample gives 35,000 to 45,000 clones, 91% of which show up once; around 0.5% is in the top ten. The starting material was CD4+ T cells from peripheral blood mononuclear cells, obtained in the second trimester of pregnancy. The sequence derives from a female donor in good health, enrolled as a control in a pregnancy study.

The CDR3 sequence: CASSYDSSYNEQFF. The CDR3 DNA reads as TGTGCCAGCAGTTACGACAGCTCCTACAATGAGCAGTTCTTC. The V call is TRBV6-6, the J call TRBJ2-1; TRBD1 is a possible D gene (5 bases). CDR1 is MNHNY, CDR2 SVGAGI, per germline (reference sequence). The CDR3 has 14 amino acids. V lost 2 bases and J lost 0, with 5 bases in between.